This TCR beta chain originates from a study of blood T cell repertoires in COVID-19. Profiling relied on immunoSEQ multiplex PCR, and the TCRdb table lists in-frame clones only, not all of them. The table lists over 200,000 clones, 83% of them singletons. Trimming stripped 3 bases from V and 3 bases from J, with 18 bases between. The CDR3 has 17 amino acids. The germline V gene encodes CDR1 LGHDT and CDR2 YNNKEL (reference sequence). Sequences were obtained from peripheral blood. This TCR was recovered from a man at least 80 years old with acute or convalescent COVID-19. The chain carries TRBV3-1 (or the pseudogene TRBV3-2) and TRBJ2-4; no clear D. This CDR3 reads CASSQNFHSVGKNIQYF. CDR3 coding DNA: TGTGCCAGCAGCCAGAATTTCCACTCGGTTGGCAAAAACATTCAGTACTTC.